Listed here is a single T cell receptor beta chain. These data belong to a study of blood T cell repertoires in COVID-19. Study-level background: Both acute and convalescent COVID-19 samples were obtained from the United States, Italy and Spain. Sources were T cells, B-cell-depleted T cells, or PBMCs; the material itself was cDNA or gDNA.

In the original workflow: The assay estimated nucleated cells by amplifying reference gene primers. Measured with immunoSEQ multiplex PCR; TCRdb has only the in-frame clones, and not every one. That table gives V, J and clone size, and the DNA gave D and trimming. The sample yields roughly 130,000 clones, less than 90% seen once. The sequence was collected from a woman aged 25 to 39 who had recovered from COVID-19. The sample taken for sequencing was peripheral blood.

The CDR3 reads CASSFTGTSGGANEQFF. The CDR3 nucleotides are TGTGCCAGCAGCTTCACCGGGACTAGCGGGGGGGCCAATGAGCAGTTCTTC. The chain is built from TRBV7-3 and TRBJ2-1; 16 bases match TRBD2. The CDR3 has 17 residues. The V gene end was trimmed by 3 bases and the J gene end by 6 bases; junction bases not matched to a gene: 5. From germline, CDR1 is SGHTA and CDR2 FQGTGA. Variable domain in full (rest from reference TRBV7-3 and TRBJ2-1): GAGVSQTPSNKVTEKGKYVELRCDPISGHTALYWYRQSLGQGPEFLIYFQGTGAADDSGLPNDRFFAVRPEGSVSTLKIQRTERGDSAVYLCASSFTGTSGGANEQFFGPGTRLTVL.